The 30 T cell receptor beta chains listed next were all sequenced from one sample in a study of patients and donors after allogeneic stem cell transplantation (dated by TCRdb to the early 2020s). Libraries came from RT-PCR. The sequencer was a NextSeq 550. TCRdb reworked the public reads: Q25 trimming with fastp, MiXCR clone assembly, productive beta chains retained. Rows merge per CDR3 protein into single entries with the most common DNA and genes. The table for this sample lists 800,000 to 1,000,000 distinct CDR3 sequences; under 20% of them were counted only once. Jointly, the top ten make up approximately 5.9% of the sample. Sequenced: blood, either unsorted or a sorted T cell fraction (not recorded which). The receptor set was obtained from a human donor who was either an allogeneic HSCT recipient or a stem cell or donor lymphocyte infusion donor (not recorded which). It is not recorded whose cells these are; they may come from a transplant donor.

There are a few counts of this clonotype. This rearrangement joins TRBV7-2 to TRBJ2-3; D not certain. Germline V gene data show CDR1 as SGHTA and CDR2 as FQGNSA. CDR3 length: 14 residues. With 4 bases removed from V and 6 bases from J, the gap between germline ends came to 14 bases. CDR3 in DNA: TGTGCCAGCAGCTGGGCACGCACACAGGATACGCAGTATTTT. This translates into CASSWARTQDTQYF.

J is TRBJ2-5 and V is TRBV7-6, with D unresolved. The CDR3 covers 13 residues. Germline assignment: CDR1 SGHVS and CDR2 FNYEAQ. V was trimmed by 5 bases and J by 3 bases, leaving 10 bases between them. The DNA for the CDR3 is TGTGCCAGCAGCCGTGTCCGAAAAGAGACCCAGTACTTC. It yields the protein CASSRVRKETQYF.

This clonotype was detected a few times. The chain joins TRBV7-2 to TRBJ2-2; the match to TRBD2 covers 13 bases. J lost 5 bases, V lost 5 bases, and 8 bases had no gene match. The CDR3 spans 17 residues. CDR1 SGHTA and CDR2 FQGNSA come from the germline V gene. CDR3 coding DNA: TGTGCCAGCAGCCTAATAAGACTAGCGGGAGGTACCGGGGAGCTGTTTTTT. Amino acids: CASSLIRLAGGTGELFF. The full variable domain, in which reference TRBV7-2 and TRBJ2-2 provide the parts outside the CDR3, is GAGVSQSPSNKVTEKGKDVELRCDPISGHTALYWYRQSLGQGLEFLIYFQGNSAPDKSGLPSDRFSAERTGGSVSTLTIQRTQQEDSAVYLCASSLIRLAGGTGELFFGEGSRLTVL.

V is TRBV7-2 and J is TRBJ2-6; D may be TRBD2 (6 bases). Germline assignment: CDR1 SGHTA and CDR2 FQGNSA. CDR3 length: 13 amino acids. V gave up 8 bases and J gave up 1 base, with 6 bases separating them. The CDR3 sequence: CASRESGANVLTF. The CDR3 DNA is TGTGCCAGCCGGGAGTCTGGGGCCAACGTCCTGACTTTC.

This chain connects TRBV24-1 to TRBJ1-2; no reliable D call. CDR3 length: 16 amino acids. Between the trimmed V and J ends, which lost 1 base and 6 bases, there was a span of 17 bases. Germline CDR1 reads KGHDR; CDR2 reads SFDVKD. The CDR3 region is CATSDFTRTGLDGYTF. The CDR3 coding sequence is TGTGCCACCAGTGATTTCACACGCACGGGTTTAGATGGCTACACCTTC.

This clonotype was seen a handful of times. The J gene is TRBJ2-6, the V gene TRBV27; no clear D gene. The germline V gene encodes CDR1 MNHEY and CDR2 SMNVEV (reference sequence). CDR3 length: 18 residues. V gave up 3 bases and J gave up 0 bases, with 15 bases separating them. CDR3 protein: CASSLLNRRNSGANVLTF. The CDR3 DNA follows: TGTGCCAGCAGTTTGCTCAACCGCCGGAACTCTGGGGCCAACGTCCTGACTTTC.

This clonotype was seen more than once but under ten times. This chain connects TRBV4-3 to TRBJ1-6; no reliable D call. V was trimmed by 0 bases and J by 8 bases, leaving 17 bases between them. This CDR3 has 17 amino acids. Looked up from germline, CDR1 is LGHNA and CDR2 is YSLEER. The CDR3 DNA reads as TGCGCCAGCAGCCAAGACGTACCTTGGGCCCGGGATTCACCCCTCCACTTT. Encoded protein: CASSQDVPWARDSPLHF.

This clonotype appeared a few times. V and J are TRBV16 and TRBJ1-1, with D hard to call. V lost 1 base, J lost 0 bases, and 3 bases lay in between. The CDR3 loop spans 13 amino acids. Germline assignment: CDR1 KGHSY and CDR2 FQNENV. DNA of the CDR3: TGTGCCAGCAGCCAATGGTTGAACACTGAAGCTTTCTTT. It yields the protein CASSQWLNTEAFF.

In the case of this clonotype: In this CDR3 the conserved last residue, phenylalanine or tryptophan, is missing, so a read error is likely. This chain joins TRBV25-1 and TRBJ2-1; D is possibly TRBD2 (6 bases). With 6 bases removed from V and 3 bases from J, the gap between germline ends came to 12 bases. The CDR3 runs 14 residues. CDR1 and CDR2 (germline): MGHDK, SYGVNS. The CDR3 nucleotides are TGTGCCAGCAGCCACCAGGGACTCTACAATGAGCAGTTCCTC. This translates into CASSHQGLYNEQFL.

The chain has TRBV12-3 or TRBV12-4 and TRBJ1-1, with 8 positions matching TRBD1. This CDR3 region has 15 residues. J was trimmed by 5 bases and V by 3 bases; bases with no gene match: 8. The CDR3 coding sequence is TGTGCCAGCAGTTTGCTTCGGAACAGGGGGACTGAAGCTTTCTTT. Encoded protein: CASSLLRNRGTEAFF.

The chain employs TRBV7-8 and TRBJ2-5; D possibly corresponds to TRBD1 (5 bases). The germline V gene has CDR1 SGHVS and CDR2 FQNEAQ. The CDR3 consists of 14 residues. V dropped 4 bases and J dropped 3 bases, with 12 bases sitting between them. CDR3: CASSSPIREETQYF. The DNA of the CDR3 is TGTGCCAGCAGCTCGCCCATCAGGGAAGAGACCCAGTACTTC.

This clonotype showed up many times. The chain joins TRBV5-1 to TRBJ2-3; D uncertain. Trimming took off 0 bases at V and 2 bases at J, with 10 bases between the two ends. The CDR3 covers 15 residues. Per the germline V gene, CDR1 is SGHRS and CDR2 is YFSETQ. The CDR3 spells CASSLDRTNTDTQYF. The CDR3 nucleotides read TGCGCCAGCAGCTTGGATAGGACGAACACAGATACGCAGTATTTT.

This clonotype was found a few times. The chain recombines TRBV5-1 with TRBJ2-7, with 8 bases lining up with TRBD1. CDR3 length: 16 residues. Trimming at V came to 4 bases and at J to 3 bases, leaving 12 bases not matched to a gene. In germline, CDR1 is SGHRS, CDR2 YFSETQ. The chain's CDR3 is CASSPGTGQGYYEQYF. In DNA form, the CDR3 reads TGCGCCAGCAGCCCCGGAACCGGACAGGGCTACTACGAGCAGTACTTC.

In DNA form, the CDR3 reads TGCAGCGTTGAAGAGGGGGCATTTCGGCCAGATACGCAGTATTTT. Its translation: CSVEEGAFRPDTQYF. V gene TRBV29-1 combines with J gene TRBJ2-3; D perhaps matches TRBD1 (6 bases). The V end lost 0 bases, the J end lost 4 bases, and 14 bases lay between the germline ends. CDR1 and CDR2 from the germline V gene are SQVTM and ANQGSEA. The CDR3 covers 15 residues.

Only a few counts were recorded for this clonotype. The chain recombines TRBV9 with TRBJ2-2; D gene ambiguous. CDR1 is SGDLS, CDR2 YYNGEE, per germline. This CDR3 is built from 12 residues. The V and J ends lost 0 bases and 9 bases respectively, with 6 bases between them. CDR3 coding DNA: TGTGCCAGCAGCGTAGAAGGCAGGGAGCTGTTTTTT. This translates into CASSVEGRELFF.

This clonotype was counted ten times or more. The rearrangement joins TRBV20-1 to TRBJ1-1; D perhaps matches TRBD1 (5 bases). The V gene lost 3 bases and the J gene lost 11 bases, with 16 bases spanning the gap. Germline CDR1 is DFQATT and CDR2 is SNEGSKA (reference sequence). This CDR3 has 12 residues. In DNA, the CDR3 is TGCAGTGCTAGTGGGGGGGGGAGCTTTGCTTTCTTT. It translates to CSASGGGSFAFF.

In its sample, this clonotype was seen a few times. V and J are TRBV5-5 and TRBJ1-2; D gene ambiguous. The CDR3 totals 13 residues. Germline V gene data show CDR1 as SGHKS and CDR2 as YYEKEE (reference sequence). Trimming left V 0 bases short and J 6 bases short, with 9 bases between. The CDR3: CASSLVQRDGYTF. CDR3 DNA sequence: TGTGCCAGCAGCTTGGTACAGCGGGATGGCTACACCTTC.

This clonotype showed up many times. V usage is TRBV12-3 or TRBV12-4 and J usage is TRBJ2-2; TRBD2 is a possible D gene (5 bases). Trimming pared 2 bases from V and 7 bases from J, leaving 14 bases between. The CDR3 has 15 amino acids. The CDR3 region is CASSLNSIAGGELFF. CDR3 bases: TGTGCCAGCAGTTTAAACTCGATCGCGGGCGGGGAGCTGTTTTTT.

This chain links TRBV11-2 with TRBJ2-7; 8 bases line up with TRBD1. Germline CDR1 is SGHAT and CDR2 is FQNNGV. The CDR3 extends over 16 amino acids. The J segment lost 5 bases and the V segment lost 1 base, leaving 10 bases of the junction unmatched. CDR3 region: CASSLVWTGTSHEQYF. The CDR3 nucleotides are TGTGCCAGCAGCTTAGTGTGGACAGGGACTTCCCACGAGCAGTACTTC.

The chain is built from TRBV12-3 or TRBV12-4 and TRBJ1-6, with D unclear. CDR3 length equals 13 residues. The CDR3 DNA follows: TGTGCTTCAACAGCTACCTATAATTCACCCCTCCACTTT. It codes for CASTATYNSPLHF.

This chain links TRBV9 with TRBJ2-1; D may correspond to TRBD1 or TRBD2 (7 bases each). The CDR3 sequence is 15 residues long. Germline CDR1 and CDR2: SGDLS and YYNGEE. Trimming stripped 3 bases from V and 6 bases from J, with 16 bases between. The CDR3 protein is CASSAHRGGVNEQFF. The CDR3 DNA sequence: TGTGCCAGCAGCGCCCACAGGGGAGGGGTCAATGAGCAGTTCTTC.

This clonotype turned up a few times. The chain uses TRBV5-6 and TRBJ2-7, with a tentative D call TRBD2 (6 bases). CDR1 SGHDT and CDR2 YYEEEE come from the germline V gene. V was cut by 1 base and J by 0 bases, with 11 bases left in between. This CDR3 spans 15 amino acids. CDR3 protein: CASSLLLAGSYEQYF. For the CDR3, the DNA is TGTGCCAGCAGCTTGCTACTAGCTGGCTCCTACGAGCAGTACTTC.

The CDR3, as DNA: TGCAGTGCTCCTCCTTGGGCGGGAGGGCAGGGAGATACGCAGTATTTT. Translation gives CSAPPWAGGQGDTQYF. The rearrangement uses TRBV20-1 and TRBJ2-3; TRBD2 matches 9 bases. The V gene's germline CDR1 is DFQATT and CDR2 SNEGSKA (reference sequence). V lost 5 bases to trimming and J lost 5 bases; unmatched junction nucleotides: 14. The CDR3 covers 16 residues.

The rearrangement links TRBV12-3 or TRBV12-4 to TRBJ2-7; the D is unclear. The V gene lost 4 bases and the J gene lost 6 bases, with 10 bases spanning the gap. This CDR3 has 12 amino acids. The CDR3 bases are TGTGCCAGCAGTTATGACGGGCGCGAGCAGTACTTC. It translates to CASSYDGREQYF.

The J gene is TRBJ2-1, the V gene TRBV20-1, with 9 bases matching TRBD1. The germline CDR1 and CDR2 sequences are DFQATT and SNEGSKA (reference sequence). The CDR3 is made up of 15 amino acids. V lost 0 bases to trimming and J lost 6 bases; unmatched junction nucleotides: 6. CDR3 sequence: CSARDMDRGGNEQFF. The DNA for the CDR3 is TGCAGTGCTAGAGACATGGACAGGGGAGGCAATGAGCAGTTCTTC.

The chain links TRBV24-1 to TRBJ2-7; TRBD1 is a possible D gene (8 bases). Germline CDR1 reads KGHDR; CDR2 reads SFDVKD. The CDR3 contains 17 residues. V was pared by 4 bases and J by 6 bases, with 24 bases between. The CDR3 DNA reads TGTGCCACCAGTGACTCCGGACAGGGAGGGCTTGGTGGCGAGCAGTACTTC. Amino acids: CATSDSGQGGLGGEQYF.

This clonotype was counted a few times. The chain recombines TRBV27 with TRBJ1-6; 7 positions match TRBD1. Germline loops: CDR1 MNHEY, CDR2 SMNVEV (reference sequence). V gave up 4 bases and J gave up 18 bases; unmatched junction bases: 9. The CDR3 length is 12 residues. CDR3: CASSSRQGPSHF. The CDR3 nucleotides are TGTGCCAGCAGTTCCCGACAGGGACCTAGCCACTTT.

This clonotype was counted between two and nine times. V and J are TRBV29-1 and TRBJ2-7, with 11 nucleotides matching TRBD1. Per germline, CDR1 SQVTM and CDR2 ANQGSEA. Losses at the gene ends were 6 bases for V and 2 bases for J; bases not matched to a gene: 6. The CDR3 loop spans 14 amino acids. The CDR3 is CSVGGQGETYEQYF. CDR3 coding DNA: TGCAGCGTCGGGGGACAGGGGGAAACCTACGAGCAGTACTTC.

V usage is TRBV7-9 and J usage is TRBJ2-7, with 7 nucleotides matching TRBD1. The CDR3 has 13 amino acids. Germline values: CDR1 SEHNR, CDR2 FQNEAQ (reference sequence). The junction had 5 bases not matched to a gene; V was cut back by 4 bases and J by 5 bases. The CDR3 loop is CASSSQGLHEQYF. The CDR3 DNA is TGTGCCAGCAGCTCACAGGGGCTCCACGAGCAGTACTTC. Filled out from reference TRBV7-9 and TRBJ2-7, the complete variable domain reads DTGVSQNPRHKITKRGQNVTFRCDPISEHNRLYWYRQTLGQGPEFLTYFQNEAQLEKSRLLSDRFSAERPKGSFSTLEIQRTEQGDSAMYLCASSSQGLHEQYFGPGTRLTVT.

This clonotype was seen a handful of times. The V gene is TRBV13, the J gene TRBJ1-3; 7 positions agree with TRBD1. Trimming cost V 5 bases and J 4 bases; bases outside gene matches: 2. The CDR3 has 13 residues. Germline values: CDR1 PRHDT, CDR2 FYEKMQ (reference sequence). DNA for the CDR3: TGTGCCAGCAGCACGACAGGGGGAAACACCATATATTTT. Protein: CASSTTGGNTIYF.